This T cell receptor beta chain was captured in a study of T cells in Graves' hyperthyroidism and ophthalmopathy. The CDR3 totals 11 residues. Germline CDR1 and CDR2: DFQATT and SNEGSKA (reference sequence). The trim removed 6 bases at V and 4 bases at J, leaving 2 bases unmatched. Authors of the study amplified TCR beta CDR3 regions from RNA transcripts. HTBI primers were the set used in a first-round RT-PCR of the TCR CDR3. TCRdb re-analysed the multiplex PCR reads in MiXCR, keeping a single row per CDR3 protein. The sample shows 530,000 or so distinct CDR3 sequences, roughly 15% of them seen only once. This clonotype was recorded many times.

The sequenced sample was blood. The sequence was collected from a woman between 18 and 29 years old with Graves' ophthalmopathy. J is TRBJ2-5 and V is TRBV20-1; 7 bases are shared with TRBD1. The chain's CDR3 is CSATGTETQYF. The DNA of the CDR3 is TGCAGTGCGACAGGGACAGAGACCCAGTACTTC.